The T cell receptor (beta chain) described here comes from a study of vaccination effects on CD4 cells after COVID-19. Looking at the study overall: ViraFEST expansion of antigen-specific CD4+ T cells with viral peptide pools preceded sequencing. Sampling of a few convalescent patients occurred early (day +14) and late post-vaccination. In culture with about 9.7 IU/ml IL-2 and about 10 ug/ml peptides, PBMC were grown at 1.5 million to 2 million per well.

With 10 days of culture completed, CD4+ T cells were isolated. Convalescent patients had PCR-confirmed SARS-CoV-2 infection between March and December 2020. Two doses of either BNT162b2 or mRNA-1273 were given to each participant. The authors replaced half the medium with IL-2 medium on days 3 and 7. A remark on this clone: Its antigen is unknown.

Trimming took off 6 bases at V and 9 bases at J, with 18 bases between the two ends. Germline V gene sequence: CDR1 SGHVS, CDR2 FQNEAQ. The CDR3 runs to 14 residues. Sequencing used immunoSEQ multiplex PCR; TCRdb keeps in-frame clones, though not all of them. The table shows roughly 30,000 clones, with around 79% occurring only once. V gene TRBV7-8 combines with J gene TRBJ2-1; the D is unclear. The material was CD4+ T cells from PBMCs cultured without peptide, obtained after COVID-19 vaccination. The TCR comes from a human donor who had a prior SARS-CoV-2 infection. The CDR3 loop reads CASRPLGREAEQFF. The DNA of the CDR3 is TGTGCCAGCAGACCACTCGGACGAGAGGCTGAGCAGTTCTTC.